A selection of T cell receptor beta chains follows, all from one sample in a study of OX40 agonist ivuxolimab in advanced cancers. Repertoires were generated with immunoSEQ multiplex PCR, while TCRdb's copy carries only in-frame clones and drops some. In the table there are approximately 90,000 clones, about 89% of which are singletons. The source material was CD4+ or CD8+ T cells sorted from blood, sampled in a trial of the OX40 agonist ivuxolimab. The receptors come from an adult with an advanced solid tumor such as melanoma, head and neck, liver or kidney cancer. The CDR3 runs from the conserved cysteine through the conserved F or W.

J: TRBJ2-2
V: TRBV19
CDR3: CASKHWGRMNTGELFF

J: TRBJ2-3
V: TRBV6-5
CDR3: CASSYSTAPDTQYF

J: TRBJ1-2
V: TRBV28
CDR3: CASIPPSGASPYGYTF

J: TRBJ2-1
V: TRBV7-9
CDR3: CASSLVWRGNEQFF

J: TRBJ2-1
V: TRBV7-2
CDR3: CASSQQGGTSYNEQFF

J: TRBJ2-5
V: TRBV5-1
CDR3: CASSFTTSGREETQYF

J: TRBJ2-3
V: TRBV4-3
CDR3: CASSPGLRRETRTDTQYF

J: TRBJ2-6
V: TRBV9
CDR3: CASRFMYKQSRANVLTF

J: TRBJ2-5
V: TRBV7-6
CDR3: CASSLGQTQETQYF

J: TRBJ2-3
V: TRBV9
CDR3: CASSVDYSTDTQYF

J: TRBJ2-6
V: TRBV10-1
CDR3: CASRRSSGANVLTF

J: TRBJ2-7
V: TRBV7-2
CDR3: CASSSAYEQYF

J: TRBJ2-7
V: TRBV6-1
CDR3: CASSVDRGYEQYF

J: TRBJ2-2
V: TRBV29-1
CDR3: CSGQDTGELFF

J: TRBJ2-7
V: TRBV4-1
CDR3: CASSQEGRFYYEQYF

J: TRBJ1-2
V: TRBV28
CDR3: CASSLTGALGGYTF

J: TRBJ1-5
V: TRBV4-3
CDR3: CASSQEKTGTQPQHF

J: TRBJ1-2
V: TRBV28
CDR3: CASRTLGGLYGYTF

J: TRBJ2-1
V: TRBV7-7
CDR3: CASSLAHSGEQFF

J: TRBJ2-2
V: TRBV7-2
CDR3: CASSPWTATGELFF

J: TRBJ2-1
V: TRBV7-2
CDR3: CASSSYGLAGGLNEQFF

J: TRBJ1-2
V: TRBV29-1
CDR3: CSVWGGQANYGYTF

J: TRBJ2-7
V: TRBV7-9
CDR3: CASGRGLTYEQYF

J: TRBJ2-3
V: TRBV11-2
CDR3: CASSSSHTDTQYF

J: TRBJ1-2
V: TRBV5-6
CDR3: CASSLAGQTTYYGYTF

J: TRBJ1-4
V: TRBV7-9
CDR3: CASSPGTGGSGTNEKLFF

J: TRBJ1-3
V: TRBV5-1
CDR3: CASSVDRGLNTIYF

J: TRBJ2-3
V: TRBV2
CDR3: CASSPFSTDTQYF

J: TRBJ2-1
V: TRBV5-1
CDR3: CASSTPEVAGDNNEQFF

J: TRBJ2-1
V: TRBV5-1
CDR3: CASSSLASGRQFF

J: TRBJ2-5
V: TRBV28
CDR3: CASSSGQVETQYF

J: TRBJ2-7
V: TRBV6-5
CDR3: CASSYGQTYEQYF

J: TRBJ2-1
V: TRBV6-5
CDR3: CASSYTISSYNEQFF

J: TRBJ1-4
V: TRBV27
CDR3: CASSFAERREKLFF

J: TRBJ2-7
V: TRBV5-4
CDR3: CASSPSVGLAGFYEQYF

J: TRBJ2-5
V: TRBV27
CDR3: CASSLLGWYQETQYF

J: TRBJ2-4
V: TRBV30
CDR3: CAWSVQSGLAKNIQYF

J: TRBJ2-7
V: TRBV7-2
CDR3: CASSESGTSNYEQYF

J: TRBJ2-3
V: TRBV5-1
CDR3: CASRTGTNLITDTQYF

J: TRBJ2-1
V: TRBV5-1
CDR3: CASSLGLAGGQSNEQFF

J: TRBJ2-3
V: TRBV5-1
CDR3: CASSLEGLDTQYF

J: TRBJ2-1
V: TRBV10-1
CDR3: CASSEGTSGMNEQFF

J: TRBJ2-5
V: TRBV29-1
CDR3: CSVGGRRETQYF

J: TRBJ2-4
V: TRBV7-9
CDR3: CASRDSGGAKNIQYF

J: TRBJ1-2
V: TRBV6-1
CDR3: CASSSGTGGYYGYTF

J: TRBJ2-7
V: TRBV21-1
CDR3: CASSNGGSSEQYF

J: TRBJ2-2
V: TRBV2
CDR3: CASSRPRAGGGTGELFF

J: TRBJ2-2
V: TRBV5-1
CDR3: CASSETGGFTGELFF

J: TRBJ2-2
V: TRBV6-6
CDR3: CASSAARGNTGELFF